These 24 T cell receptor beta chains were sequenced from one sample in a study of cytomegalovirus exposure and HLA in healthy donors. This PCR relied on a set of 60 Vbeta primers and 13 Jbeta primers. The assay was immunoSEQ multiplex PCR, and TCRdb's table has in-frame clones only and misses some. The sample records 70,000 or so clones, 74% being singletons. The sample consisted of PBMCs. Receptors were obtained from a woman aged 60-70 years in good health and CMV-seropositive.

The chain couples TRBV7-6 to TRBJ2-5; D possibly corresponds to TRBD2 (5 bases). Germline CDR1 SGHVS, CDR2 FNYEAQ. V lost 5 bases and J lost 5, with 15 bases in between. The CDR3 spans 14 residues. The CDR3 nucleotides read TGTGCCAGCAGCGCGGGCCCGGCTATGGAGACCCAGTACTTC. This codes for CASSAGPAMETQYF.

This clone occurred a few times. The chain has TRBV5-5 and TRBJ1-2; 8 nucleotides align to TRBD1. CDR1 is SGHKS, CDR2 YYEKEE, per germline (reference sequence). The CDR3 consists of 16 residues. With V trimmed by 0 bases and J by 7 bases, 11 bases remained unmatched. The chain's CDR3 is CASSLVATGGRSGYTF. The CDR3 DNA follows: TGTGCCAGCAGCTTGGTGGCCACAGGGGGTAGAAGTGGCTACACCTTC.

This chain joins TRBV7-9 and TRBJ1-1; no clear D. Germline V lookup: CDR1 SEHNR, CDR2 FQNEAQ (reference sequence). The CDR3 length is 12 residues. Deletions cut 5 bases from V and 8 bases from J, with 12 bases between. CDR3: CASSLGGSEAFF. CDR3 coding DNA: TGTGCCAGCAGCCTGGGCGGGTCCGAAGCTTTCTTT.

V is TRBV10-3 and J is TRBJ2-1; D is perhaps TRBD1 (5 bases). CDR3 length equals 17 residues. Trimming took 0 bases from V and 8 from J, leaving 20 bases between them. Germline V gene lookup returns CDR1 ENHRY and CDR2 SYGVKD. The DNA of the CDR3 is TGTGCCATCAGTGAGTCGAGGTACTCACCCCTAGGGGATGAGCAGTTCTTC. Encoded protein: CAISESRYSPLGDEQFF.

This clone was counted a single time. The gene calls are TRBV19 and TRBJ1-2; 11 bases are a match to TRBD1. CDR3 size: 17 residues. V shed 1 base, J shed 0 bases, and the junction held 4 bases outside the gene matches. Germline V gene lookup returns CDR1 LNHDA and CDR2 SQIVND (reference sequence). Written as DNA, the CDR3 is TGTGCCAGTAGTATAGCCGGGACAGGGGGAGCTAACTATGGCTACACCTTC. Translating it yields CASSIAGTGGANYGYTF.

This clone was seen once. This rearrangement joins TRBV10-1 to TRBJ2-1, with D perhaps TRBD2 (6 bases). Germline V gives CDR1 WNHNN, CDR2 SYGVQD (reference sequence). The V gene lost 2 bases and the J gene lost 2 bases, with 10 bases spanning the gap. The CDR3 runs to 15 residues. As DNA, the CDR3 is TGCGCCAGCAGTGAGGGAGGGGAGCCCTACAATGAGCAGTTCTTC. This translates into CASSEGGEPYNEQFF.

This rearrangement joins TRBV19 to TRBJ2-7; TRBD2 matches at 7 bases. CDR1 and CDR2 (germline): LNHDA, SQIVND (reference sequence). J lost 2 bases, V lost 7 bases, and 8 bases had no gene match. The CDR3 contains 14 residues. The CDR3 loop is CASNPSGETYEQYF. CDR3 in DNA: TGTGCCAGTAACCCAAGCGGGGAGACCTACGAGCAGTACTTC.

This chain connects TRBV28 to TRBJ1-5, with 9 bases matching TRBD1. Germline CDR1 MDHEN, CDR2 SYDVKM. J gave up 6 bases and V 6 bases, and 12 bases lay outside the gene matches. The CDR3 loop spans 16 amino acids. The CDR3 sequence: CASRSRTGVSGQPQHF. The DNA for the CDR3 is TGTGCCAGCAGGTCCCGGACAGGGGTATCAGGTCAGCCCCAGCATTTT. Together with reference TRBV28 and TRBJ1-5, the CDR3 gives the full variable domain: DVKVTQSSRYLVKRTGEKVFLECVQDMDHENMFWYRQDPGLGLRLIYFSYDVKMKEKGDIPEGYSVSREKKERFSLILESASTNQTSMYLCASRSRTGVSGQPQHFGDGTRLSIL.

This chain connects TRBV7-9 to TRBJ2-7; 13 bases map to TRBD2. CDR1 and CDR2 from the germline V gene are SEHNR and FQNEAQ (reference sequence). The CDR3 contains 18 residues. V shed 4 bases and J 4 bases; nucleotides not matched to a gene: 13. The CDR3 region is CASSSRTSGRALTYEQYF. CDR3 bases: TGTGCCAGCAGCTCCCGGACTAGCGGGAGAGCTTTGACGTACGAGCAGTACTTC.

The V gene is TRBV6-1, the J gene TRBJ2-5; no definite D call. The closer fit of TRBJ2-7 to the DNA end suggests the J call may be wrong. The CDR3 contains 11 residues. The germline V gene has CDR1 MNHNS and CDR2 SASEGT. The DNA for the CDR3 is TGTGCCAGCAGTGAAATTTACGAGCAGTACTTC. This translates into CASSEIYEQYF.

This chain connects TRBV5-1 to TRBJ2-5; 11 nucleotides line up with TRBD2. Germline V gene lookup returns CDR1 SGHRS and CDR2 YFSETQ. The CDR3 spans 16 residues. The J segment lost 3 bases and the V segment lost 4 bases, leaving 8 bases of the junction unmatched. CDR3 amino acids: CASSRNSGGAEETQYF. DNA of the CDR3: TGCGCCAGCAGCCGCAATAGCGGGGGGGCGGAAGAGACCCAGTACTTC.

V is TRBV6-1 and J is TRBJ2-1; unclear D gene. V lost 7 bases and J 2 bases, leaving 3 bases between the germline ends. This CDR3 comprises 11 residues. Germline CDR1 is MNHNS and CDR2 is SASEGT. The CDR3 protein is CASTTYNEQFF. The DNA of the CDR3 is TGTGCCAGCACCACCTACAATGAGCAGTTCTTC.

In its sample, this clone was seen a few times. The rearrangement links TRBV5-8 to TRBJ1-5, with 8 bases aligning to TRBD1. The CDR3 runs 15 residues. Germline V gene lookup returns CDR1 SGHTS and CDR2 YDEGEE. V trimming: 3 bases; J trimming: 3 bases; junction bases outside the gene matches: 5. CDR3: CASSSTGVNNQPQHF. CDR3 coding DNA: TGTGCCAGCAGCTCGACAGGGGTAAACAATCAGCCCCAGCATTTT.

The chain carries TRBV10-1 and TRBJ2-2; tentatively, D is TRBD1 (5 bases). CDR3 length equals 17 residues. Trimming shortened V by 0 bases and J by 1 base, and 12 bases separated the two germline ends. Germline-derived CDR1 and CDR2 are WNHNN and SYGVQD (reference sequence). This chain's CDR3 is CASSESTGIKNTGELFF. The DNA for the CDR3 is TGCGCCAGCAGTGAGTCTACAGGAATCAAGAACACCGGGGAGCTGTTTTTT.

This clone was seen once. The chain has TRBV19 and TRBJ2-2, with TRBD2 identical over 13 bases. From germline, CDR1 is LNHDA and CDR2 SQIVND (reference sequence). The V gene end was trimmed by 1 base and the J gene end by 4 bases; junction bases not matched to a gene: 9. The CDR3 loop spans 19 amino acids. The CDR3 loop reads CASSIAPGLAGKTTGELFF. The DNA of the CDR3 is TGTGCCAGTAGTATAGCTCCGGGACTAGCGGGGAAGACCACCGGGGAGCTGTTTTTT.

The sample holds a few counts of this clone. Other nucleotide sequences in the sample specify the same CDR3. The CDR3 bases are TGCGCCAGCAGCTTAGGGGGAAGCGATCAGCCCCAGCATTTT. Protein sequence: CASSLGGSDQPQHF. V usage is TRBV5-1 and J usage is TRBJ1-5; maybe TRBD1 (6 bases). With 2 bases removed from V and 5 bases from J, the gap between germline ends came to 11 bases. Germline CDR1 is SGHRS and CDR2 is YFSETQ. The CDR3 is made up of 14 amino acids.

The rearrangement joins TRBV18 to TRBJ2-5, with a weak D call TRBD2 (6 bases). Deletions cut 3 bases from V and 7 bases from J, with 12 bases between. Germline V gene lookup returns CDR1 KGHSH and CDR2 LQKENI. CDR3 length: 13 residues. The CDR3 loop is CASSPEPGGTQYF. The CDR3 bases are TGTGCCAGCTCACCGGAGCCCGGGGGGACCCAGTACTTC. Together with reference TRBV18 and TRBJ2-5, the CDR3 gives the full variable domain: NAGVMQNPRHLVRRRGQEARLRCSPMKGHSHVYWYRQLPEEGLKFMVYLQKENIIDESGMPKERFSAEFPKEGPSILRIQQVVRGDSAAYFCASSPEPGGTQYFGPGTRLLVL.

The rearrangement uses TRBV18 and TRBJ2-7; a possible D gene is TRBD2 (6 bases). CDR3 length: 15 residues. Per germline, CDR1 KGHSH and CDR2 LQKENI. Between the trimmed V and J ends, which lost 6 bases and 4 bases, there was a span of 19 bases. The CDR3 here is CASSGRDSRGYEQYF. In DNA form, the CDR3 reads TGTGCCAGCTCTGGCCGGGACTCTCGGGGGTACGAGCAGTACTTC.

V gene TRBV12-5 combines with J gene TRBJ1-6; a possible D gene is TRBD1 (6 bases). The V end lost 1 base, the J end lost 7 bases, and 8 bases lay between the germline ends. The CDR3 contains 14 residues. Germline V gene data show CDR1 as LGHNT and CDR2 as FRNRAP. CDR3 sequence: CASGLGQENSPLHF. The CDR3 bases are TGTGCTAGTGGTTTGGGACAGGAAAATTCACCCCTCCACTTT.

The chain joins TRBV5-6 to TRBJ1-2; 10 bases are shared with TRBD1. Germline lookup yields CDR1 SGHDT and CDR2 YYEEEE. J gave up 4 bases and V 1 base, and 1 base lay outside the gene matches. This CDR3 is 14 amino acids long. This chain's CDR3 is CASSLRDRGYGYTF. The DNA for the CDR3 is TGTGCCAGCAGCTTGCGGGACAGGGGCTATGGCTACACCTTC.

In its sample, this clone was seen a few times. This chain joins TRBV9 and TRBJ1-1; D not certain. The V and J ends lost 0 bases and 1 base respectively, with 10 bases between them. The CDR3 has 15 residues. Germline V gene lookup returns CDR1 SGDLS and CDR2 YYNGEE. CDR3 loop: CASSVGRQANTEAFF. The DNA for the CDR3 is TGTGCCAGCAGCGTAGGCAGGCAGGCGAACACTGAAGCTTTCTTT.

Notes on this clone: The CDR3 does not close with the conserved phenylalanine or tryptophan, likely indicating a read error. No DNA is shown, since the ends of the CDR3 on it are uncertain; the CDR3 is the one TCRdb lists. The J gene is TRBJ1-6, the V gene TRBV30; TRBD1, the D gene given by the table, was not confirmed from the DNA. The CDR3 extends over 13 residues, inclusive of both ends. Germline V gene lookup returns CDR1 GTSNPN and CDR2 SVGIG (reference sequence). The chain's CDR3 is CAWEQGYNSPLQV.

This clone was detected a few times. The chain is built from TRBV10-3 and TRBJ2-3; TRBD2 agrees at 11 bases. V lost 6 bases, J lost 5 bases, and 7 bases stayed unmatched. This CDR3 has 15 residues. CDR1 and CDR2 from the germline V gene are ENHRY and SYGVKD. CDR3 bases: TGTGCCATCAGCGTGACTAGCGGGATGGGAGATACGCAGTATTTT. It specifies CAISVTSGMGDTQYF.

The chain combines TRBV5-4 with TRBJ2-1; TRBD2 agrees at 9 bases. In germline, CDR1 is SGHNT, CDR2 YYREEE (reference sequence). The CDR3 extends over 17 amino acids. V was clipped by 0 bases and J by 4 bases; unmatched bases: 8. CDR3: CASSLDGAGGAYNEQFF. The CDR3, as DNA: TGTGCCAGCAGCTTGGACGGAGCGGGGGGAGCTTACAATGAGCAGTTCTTC.